A single sample gave rise to the 24 T cell receptor beta chains below, sequenced in a study of blood T cell repertoires in COVID-19. Sequencing used immunoSEQ multiplex PCR; TCRdb keeps in-frame clones, though not all of them. The repertoire holds approximately 250,000 clones, with over 75% as singletons. Material for sequencing was peripheral blood. The source is a human donor in a cohort sampled during active COVID-19.

The chain carries TRBV12-3 or TRBV12-4 and TRBJ1-1, with 10 bases identical to TRBD1. The CDR3 contains 13 residues. The junction had 5 bases not matched to a gene; V was cut back by 5 bases and J by 8 bases. DNA for the CDR3: TGTGCCAGCAGTCCGGGACAGGGGCGAGAAGCTTTCTTT. Its protein is CASSPGQGREAFF.

This clone was picked up one time. The CDR3 is CASSPTGYPSGEQYF. CDR3 nucleotide sequence: TGTGCCAGTAGCCCGACAGGGTATCCCTCCGGCGAGCAGTACTTC. The V call is TRBV19, the J call TRBJ2-7, with TRBD1 identical over 7 bases. Germline lookup yields CDR1 LNHDA and CDR2 SQIVND (reference sequence). CDR3 size: 15 residues. V lost 6 bases, J lost 6 bases, and 14 bases stayed unmatched.

The chain is built from TRBV5-6 and TRBJ2-2, with D tentatively TRBD1 (6 bases). V was cut by 0 bases and J by 6 bases, with 15 bases left in between. The CDR3 loop spans 16 amino acids. Germline V gene sequence: CDR1 SGHDT, CDR2 YYEEEE. The CDR3 loop reads CASSLVTGRWAGELFF. Here the CDR3 DNA reads TGTGCCAGCAGCTTGGTCACAGGGCGGTGGGCCGGGGAGCTGTTTTTT.

This clone was counted at least ten times. V and J are TRBV7-9 and TRBJ1-2, with 11 positions matching TRBD1. The CDR3 sequence is 19 residues long. J was trimmed by 0 bases and V by 5 bases; bases with no gene match: 14. Germline V gene lookup returns CDR1 SEHNR and CDR2 FQNEAQ (reference sequence). CDR3 sequence reads: CASSLLEAGTGGTNYGYTF. The CDR3 DNA is TGTGCCAGCAGCCTCCTAGAGGCCGGGACAGGGGGTACTAACTATGGCTACACCTTC.

The chain recombines TRBV4-2 with TRBJ2-1, with TRBD2 as a possible D gene (6 bases). The ends were cut back, 2 bases at V and 2 bases at J, with 13 bases in the middle. The CDR3 has 16 amino acids. Germline-derived CDR1 and CDR2 are LGHNA and YNFKEQ. CDR3 nucleotide sequence: TGTGCCAGCAGCCAACCTACTAGCCGAACCTACAATGAGCAGTTCTTC. This gives the protein CASSQPTSRTYNEQFF.

This clone has just one count. This chain uses TRBV9 with TRBJ1-2; 8 nucleotides line up with TRBD1. With V trimmed by 5 bases and J by 8 bases, 17 bases remained unmatched. Germline loops: CDR1 SGDLS, CDR2 YYNGEE. The CDR3 has 16 residues. The CDR3 is CASRALGLDREGGYTF. DNA for the CDR3: TGTGCCAGCAGGGCCCTGGGGCTGGACAGGGAGGGCGGCTACACCTTC.

The chain has TRBV5-1 and TRBJ2-1; D is possibly TRBD2 (6 bases). Germline lookup yields CDR1 SGHRS and CDR2 YFSETQ. The V end was cut by 9 bases, the J end by 7 bases, with 23 bases between. The CDR3 is made up of 15 amino acids. The CDR3 DNA is TGCGCCACCACGACTGACGGGAGCCGGGGGAATGAGCAGTTCTTC. Its protein is CATTTDGSRGNEQFF.

The rearrangement uses TRBV28 and TRBJ1-6, with 7 positions matching TRBD1. Losses at the gene ends were 1 base for V and 5 bases for J; bases not matched to a gene: 2. CDR1 MDHEN and CDR2 SYDVKM come from the germline V gene. The CDR3 spans 15 residues. Written as DNA, the CDR3 is TGTGCCAGCAGTTTATCGGGACAGAATAATTCACCCCTCCACTTT. Translating gives CASSLSGQNNSPLHF.

The chain couples TRBV3-1 (or the pseudogene TRBV3-2) to TRBJ2-5; possibly TRBD2 for D (5 bases). The CDR3 covers 17 residues. Germline V CDR1 and CDR2: LGHDT, YNNKEL (reference sequence). V was shortened by 1 base and J by 3 bases, with 18 bases between the two germline ends. This chain's CDR3 is CASSQGERAGIKETQYF. The DNA of the CDR3 is TGTGCCAGCAGCCAAGGGGAACGGGCGGGTATTAAAGAGACCCAGTACTTC.

The CDR3 spells CASSLDRTYGYTF. The CDR3 nucleotides read TGTGCCAGCAGCTTAGACAGAACCTATGGCTACACCTTC. V and J are TRBV7-6 and TRBJ1-2, with D hard to call. CDR1 SGHVS and CDR2 FNYEAQ come from the germline V gene. This CDR3 has 13 amino acids. V lost 1 base, J lost 4 bases, and 7 bases lay in between.

This clone was counted once. The chain uses TRBV3-1 (or the pseudogene TRBV3-2) and TRBJ1-1; TRBD1 agrees at 10 bases. J lost 5 bases, V lost 1 base, and 4 bases had no gene match. This CDR3 spans 15 amino acids. Per the germline V gene, CDR1 is LGHDT and CDR2 is YNNKEL (reference sequence). The CDR3 loop reads CASSQGDRGGTEAFF. CDR3 nucleotides: TGTGCCAGCAGCCAAGGGGACAGGGGAGGAACTGAAGCTTTCTTT.

V gene TRBV27 combines with J gene TRBJ1-5, with unresolved D. The CDR3 has 15 amino acids. CDR1 and CDR2 from the germline V gene are MNHEY and SMNVEV (reference sequence). The ends were cut back, 6 bases at V and 3 bases at J, with 15 bases in the middle. CDR3 in amino acids: CASSPRENNNQPQHF. The CDR3 bases are TGTGCCAGCAGCCCGAGGGAGAACAACAATCAGCCCCAGCATTTT.

The chain employs TRBV4-1 and TRBJ2-1; the match to TRBD2 covers 15 bases. CDR1 and CDR2 from the germline V gene are MGHRA and YSYEKL. Unmatched junction bases numbered 6, after V lost 2 bases and J lost 7 bases. The CDR3 runs 17 residues. CDR3 sequence (DNA): TGCGCCAGCAGCCAACCCACGGGACTAGCGGGAGGTAATGAGCAGTTCTTC. This gives the protein CASSQPTGLAGGNEQFF.

This CDR3 reads CASSYGSSGDTEAFF. CDR3 sequence (DNA): TGTGCCAGCAGTTACGGGTCGTCAGGGGACACTGAAGCTTTCTTT. The chain is built from TRBV6-2 or TRBV6-3 and TRBJ1-1; perhaps TRBD1 as D (6 bases). The V gene's germline CDR1 is MNHEY and CDR2 SVGEGT. V was clipped by 2 bases and J by 3 bases, with 13 bases between them. This CDR3 region has 15 residues.

The CDR3 DNA reads TGTGCCAGCAGTCCCATTAGTCCCCGAGAGACCCAGTACTTC. It is translated as CASSPISPRETQYF. This chain links TRBV2 with TRBJ2-5, with unresolved D. Germline V lookup: CDR1 SNHLY, CDR2 FYNNEI. Trimming pared 5 bases from V and 4 bases from J, leaving 14 bases between. CDR3 length: 14 amino acids.

This chain joins TRBV27 and TRBJ1-6; D ambiguous. This CDR3 comprises 14 residues. The germline V gene encodes CDR1 MNHEY and CDR2 SMNVEV (reference sequence). Trimming cost V 6 bases and J 8 bases, with 14 bases left between them. CDR3 DNA: TGTGCCAGCAGGGGTAAGACACCCCATTCACCCCTCCACTTT. Translation gives CASRGKTPHSPLHF.

The chain uses TRBV7-9 and TRBJ1-3, with a weak D call TRBD1 (6 bases). The CDR3 spans 15 residues. The germline gives CDR1 SEHNR, CDR2 FQNEAQ (reference sequence). The V end lost 5 bases, the J end lost 0 bases, and 11 bases lay between the germline ends. CDR3 sequence reads: CASSPTGSSGNTIYF. The CDR3 nucleotides read TGTGCCAGCAGCCCAACAGGGAGCTCTGGAAACACCATATATTTT.

V usage is TRBV7-8 and J usage is TRBJ2-2; TRBD1 aligns across 8 bases. With 6 bases clipped from V and 6 bases from J, the junction kept 6 bases outside the gene matches. CDR3 length: 14 amino acids. CDR1 and CDR2 from the germline V gene are SGHVS and FQNEAQ. The CDR3 DNA reads as TGTGCCAGCAGACAAAACAGGGGGGCCGGGGAGCTGTTTTTT. Its translation is CASRQNRGAGELFF. The full variable domain, in which reference TRBV7-8 and TRBJ2-2 provide the parts outside the CDR3, is GAGVSQSPRYKVAKRGQDVALRCDPISGHVSLFWYQQALGQGPEFLTYFQNEAQLDKSGLPSDRFFAERPEGSVSTLKIQRTQQEDSAVYLCASRQNRGAGELFFGEGSRLTVL.

The chain employs TRBV3-1 (or the pseudogene TRBV3-2) and TRBJ1-3, with D tentatively TRBD1 (5 bases). With 2 bases removed from V and 0 bases from J, the gap between germline ends came to 11 bases. This CDR3 contains 16 residues. The germline CDR1 and CDR2 sequences are LGHDT and YNNKEL (reference sequence). The chain's CDR3 is CASSQTGTLSGNTIYF. In nucleotides, the CDR3 is TGTGCCAGCAGCCAAACCGGGACTCTCTCTGGAAACACCATATATTTT.

The V and J genes are TRBV2 and TRBJ2-1, with D maybe TRBD2 (5 bases). Germline CDR1 SNHLY, CDR2 FYNNEI. There are 15 residues in the CDR3. Between the trimmed V and J ends, which lost 8 bases and 4 bases, there was a span of 18 bases. The CDR3 spells CASALFGTGYNEQFF. The CDR3 nucleotides read TGTGCCAGCGCCCTTTTTGGAACGGGATACAATGAGCAGTTCTTC.

In this sample, this clone turned up a few times. V usage is TRBV19 and J usage is TRBJ2-7; 7 positions match TRBD2. Losses at the gene ends were 4 bases for V and 2 bases for J; bases not matched to a gene: 8. CDR1 and CDR2 from the germline V gene are LNHDA and SQIVND (reference sequence). The CDR3 sequence is 15 residues long. The CDR3 DNA reads TGTGCCAGTAGTACTCTAGCGGATCCTACCTACGAGCAGTACTTC. Amino acids: CASSTLADPTYEQYF. Full variable domain (rest looked up from reference TRBV19 and TRBJ2-7): DGGITQSPKYLFRKEGQNVTLSCEQNLNHDAMYWYRQDPGQGLRLIYYSQIVNDFQKGDIAEGYSVSREKKESFPLTVTSAQKNPTAFYLCASSTLADPTYEQYFGPGTRLTVT.

The chain combines TRBV10-1 with TRBJ1-1; 7 nucleotides match TRBD1. Germline V gene lookup returns CDR1 WNHNN and CDR2 SYGVQD (reference sequence). This CDR3 has 14 amino acids. V was clipped by 2 bases and J by 2 bases; unmatched bases: 2. In nucleotides, the CDR3 is TGCGCCAGCAGTGAGGCAGGGGGAAACACTGAAGCTTTCTTT. This translates into CASSEAGGNTEAFF.

The chain couples TRBV5-1 to TRBJ2-1; 8 bases are a match to TRBD1. The CDR3 runs to 16 residues. Unmatched junction bases numbered 5, after V lost 3 bases and J lost 0 bases. From germline, CDR1 is SGHRS and CDR2 YFSETQ. CDR3 loop: CASSSNRGSSYNEQFF. The CDR3 bases are TGCGCCAGCAGCTCGAACAGGGGGAGCTCCTACAATGAGCAGTTCTTC.

The chain employs TRBV4-3 and TRBJ2-1; D not resolved. V was shortened by 3 bases and J by 1 base, with 13 bases between the two germline ends. The germline V gene encodes CDR1 LGHNA and CDR2 YSLEER. This CDR3 region has 16 residues. The chain's CDR3 is CASSHRRQSSYNEQFF. CDR3 nucleotide sequence: TGCGCCAGCAGCCATAGGCGGCAGAGTTCCTACAATGAGCAGTTCTTC.